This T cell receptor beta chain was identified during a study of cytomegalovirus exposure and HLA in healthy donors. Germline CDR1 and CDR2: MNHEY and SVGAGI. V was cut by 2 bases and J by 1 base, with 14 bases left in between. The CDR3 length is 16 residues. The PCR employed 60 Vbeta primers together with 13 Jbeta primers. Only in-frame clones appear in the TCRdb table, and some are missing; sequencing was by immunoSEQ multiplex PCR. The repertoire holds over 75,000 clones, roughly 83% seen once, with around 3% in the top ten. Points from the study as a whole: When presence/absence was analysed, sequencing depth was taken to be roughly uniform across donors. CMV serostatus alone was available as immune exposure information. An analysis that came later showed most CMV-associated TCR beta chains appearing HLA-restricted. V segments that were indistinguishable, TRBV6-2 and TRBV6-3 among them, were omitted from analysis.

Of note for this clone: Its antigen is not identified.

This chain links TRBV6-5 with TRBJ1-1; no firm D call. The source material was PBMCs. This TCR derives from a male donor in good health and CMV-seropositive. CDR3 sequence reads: CASSYTPTISNTEAFF. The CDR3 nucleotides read TGTGCCAGCAGTTACACACCTACTATTTCGAACACTGAAGCTTTCTTT.